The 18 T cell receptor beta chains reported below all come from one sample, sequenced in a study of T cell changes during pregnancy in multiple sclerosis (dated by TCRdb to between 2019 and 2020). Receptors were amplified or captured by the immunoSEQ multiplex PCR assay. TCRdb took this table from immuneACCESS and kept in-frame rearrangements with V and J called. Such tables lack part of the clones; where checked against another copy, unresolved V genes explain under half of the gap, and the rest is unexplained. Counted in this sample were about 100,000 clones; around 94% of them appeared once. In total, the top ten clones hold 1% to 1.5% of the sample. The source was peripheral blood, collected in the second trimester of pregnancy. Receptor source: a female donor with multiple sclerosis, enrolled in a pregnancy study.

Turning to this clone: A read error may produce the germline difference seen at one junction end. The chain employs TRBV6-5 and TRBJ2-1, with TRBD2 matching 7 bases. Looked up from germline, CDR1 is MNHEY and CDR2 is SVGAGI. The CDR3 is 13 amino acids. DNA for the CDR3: TGTGCCAGCAGTTCCCGGGACTACCATGAGCAGTTCTTC. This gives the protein CASSSRDYHEQFF.

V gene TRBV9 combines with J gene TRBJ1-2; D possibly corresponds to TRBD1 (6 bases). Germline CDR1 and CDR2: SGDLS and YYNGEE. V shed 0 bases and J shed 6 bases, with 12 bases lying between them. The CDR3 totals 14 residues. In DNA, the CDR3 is TGTGCCAGCAGCGTAGACAGGGTCTACCATGGCTACACCTTC. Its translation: CASSVDRVYHGYTF.

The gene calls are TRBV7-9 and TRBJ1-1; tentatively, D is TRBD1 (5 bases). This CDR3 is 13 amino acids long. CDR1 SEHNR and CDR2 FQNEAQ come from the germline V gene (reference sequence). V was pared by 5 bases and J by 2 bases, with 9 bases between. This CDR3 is CASSPGGNTEAFF. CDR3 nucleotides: TGTGCCAGCAGCCCCGGGGGAAACACTGAAGCTTTCTTT.

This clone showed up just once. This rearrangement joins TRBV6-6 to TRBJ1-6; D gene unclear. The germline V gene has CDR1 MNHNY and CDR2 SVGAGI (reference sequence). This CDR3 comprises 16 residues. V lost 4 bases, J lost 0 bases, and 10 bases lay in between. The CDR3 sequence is CASSLARSSYNSPLHF. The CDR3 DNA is TGTGCCAGCAGTTTAGCACGGAGCTCCTATAATTCACCCCTCCACTTT.

The CDR3 DNA follows: TGTGCCAGCAGTTTAACGGGCAATGAGCAGTTCTTC. It is translated as CASSLTGNEQFF. This chain links TRBV28 with TRBJ2-1; the D is unclear. The CDR3 contains 12 residues. Trimming removed 2 bases from V and 6 bases from J, with 5 bases in between. Germline CDR1 MDHEN, CDR2 SYDVKM.

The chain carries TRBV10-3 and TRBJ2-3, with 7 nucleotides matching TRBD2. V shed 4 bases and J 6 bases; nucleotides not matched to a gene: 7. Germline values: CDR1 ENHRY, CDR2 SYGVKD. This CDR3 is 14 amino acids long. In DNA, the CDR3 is TGTGCCATCAGTGCGGGCGGGAGAGGCGATACGCAGTATTTT. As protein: CAISAGGRGDTQYF.

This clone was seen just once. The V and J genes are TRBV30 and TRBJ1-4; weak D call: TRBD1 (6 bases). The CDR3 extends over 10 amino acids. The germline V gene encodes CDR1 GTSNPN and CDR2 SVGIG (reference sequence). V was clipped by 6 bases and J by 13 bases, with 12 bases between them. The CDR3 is CACKDRALFF. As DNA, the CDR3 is TGTGCCTGTAAGGACAGAGCACTGTTTTTT.

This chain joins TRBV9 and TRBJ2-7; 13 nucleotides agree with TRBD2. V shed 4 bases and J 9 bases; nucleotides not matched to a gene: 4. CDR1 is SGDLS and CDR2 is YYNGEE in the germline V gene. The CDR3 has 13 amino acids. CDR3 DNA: TGTGCCAGCAGCACCGGACTAGCGGGGGTGCAGTACTTC. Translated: CASSTGLAGVQYF.

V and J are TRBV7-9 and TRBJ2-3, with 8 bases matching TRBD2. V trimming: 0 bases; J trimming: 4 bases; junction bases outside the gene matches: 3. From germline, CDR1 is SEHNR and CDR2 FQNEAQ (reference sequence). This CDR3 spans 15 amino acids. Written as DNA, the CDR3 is TGTGCCAGCAGCTTAGCAGCGGGGGCATCAGATACGCAGTATTTT. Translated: CASSLAAGASDTQYF.

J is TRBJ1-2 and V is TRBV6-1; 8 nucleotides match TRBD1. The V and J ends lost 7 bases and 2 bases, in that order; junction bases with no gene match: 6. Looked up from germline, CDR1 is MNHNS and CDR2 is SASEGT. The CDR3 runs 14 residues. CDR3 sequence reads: CASILDRANYGYTF. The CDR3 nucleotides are TGTGCCAGCATCTTGGACAGGGCAAACTATGGCTACACCTTC.

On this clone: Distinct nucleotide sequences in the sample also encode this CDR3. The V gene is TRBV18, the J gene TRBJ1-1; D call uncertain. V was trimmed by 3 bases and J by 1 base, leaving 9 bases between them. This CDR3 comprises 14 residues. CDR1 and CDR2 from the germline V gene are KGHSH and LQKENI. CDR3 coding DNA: TGTGCCAGCTCACCCCTCGCAGAGAACACTGAAGCTTTCTTT. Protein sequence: CASSPLAENTEAFF.

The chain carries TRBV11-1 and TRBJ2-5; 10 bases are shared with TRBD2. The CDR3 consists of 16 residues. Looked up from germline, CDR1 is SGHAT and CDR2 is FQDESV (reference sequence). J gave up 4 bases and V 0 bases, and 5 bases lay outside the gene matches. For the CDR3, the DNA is TGTGCCAGCAGCTTAGCGCTAGCGGGAGTCGGAGAGACCCAGTACTTC. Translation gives CASSLALAGVGETQYF.

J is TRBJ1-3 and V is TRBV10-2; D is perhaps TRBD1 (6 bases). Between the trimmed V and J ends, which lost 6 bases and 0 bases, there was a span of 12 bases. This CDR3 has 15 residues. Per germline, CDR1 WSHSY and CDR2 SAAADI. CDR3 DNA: TGCGCCAGCAGGGAGGACAGAAGCTCTGGAAACACCATATATTTT. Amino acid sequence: CASREDRSSGNTIYF.

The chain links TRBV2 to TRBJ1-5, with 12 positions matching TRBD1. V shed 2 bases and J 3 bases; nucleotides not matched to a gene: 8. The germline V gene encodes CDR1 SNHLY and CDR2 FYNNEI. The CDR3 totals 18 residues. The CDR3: CASSEWGQGAAYNQPQHF. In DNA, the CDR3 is TGTGCCAGCAGTGAATGGGGACAGGGGGCTGCTTACAATCAGCCCCAGCATTTT.

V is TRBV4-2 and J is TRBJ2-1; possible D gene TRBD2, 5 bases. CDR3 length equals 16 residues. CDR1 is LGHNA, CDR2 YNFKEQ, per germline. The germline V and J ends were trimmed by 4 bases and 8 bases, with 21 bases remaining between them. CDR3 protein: CASSPARLALTDEQFF. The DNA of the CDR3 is TGTGCCAGCAGCCCCGCCCGCCTAGCTCTTACCGATGAGCAGTTCTTC.

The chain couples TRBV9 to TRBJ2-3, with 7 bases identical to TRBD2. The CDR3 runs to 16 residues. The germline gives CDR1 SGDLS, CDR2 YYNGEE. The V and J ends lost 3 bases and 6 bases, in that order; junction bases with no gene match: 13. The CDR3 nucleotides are TGTGCCAGCAGCGACCTCTTAACGGGGGAGGGGGATACGCAGTATTTT. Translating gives CASSDLLTGEGDTQYF.

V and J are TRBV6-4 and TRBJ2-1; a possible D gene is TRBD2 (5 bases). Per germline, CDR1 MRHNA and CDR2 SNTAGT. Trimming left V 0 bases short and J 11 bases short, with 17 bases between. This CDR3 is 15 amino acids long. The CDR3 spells CASSDSISGRGKQFF. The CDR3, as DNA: TGTGCCAGCAGTGACTCGATATCAGGCAGAGGGAAGCAGTTCTTC.

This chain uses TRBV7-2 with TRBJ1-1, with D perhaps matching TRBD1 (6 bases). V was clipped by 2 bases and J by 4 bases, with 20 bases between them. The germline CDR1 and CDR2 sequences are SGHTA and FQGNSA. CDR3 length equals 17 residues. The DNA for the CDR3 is TGTGCCAGCAGCTTACGATTGGCTACAGGGTCCGGCACTGAAGCTTTCTTT. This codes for CASSLRLATGSGTEAFF. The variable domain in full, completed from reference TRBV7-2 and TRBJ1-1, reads GAGVSQSPSNKVTEKGKDVELRCDPISGHTALYWYRQSLGQGLEFLIYFQGNSAPDKSGLPSDRFSAERTGGSVSTLTIQRTQQEDSAVYLCASSLRLATGSGTEAFFGQGTRLTVV.